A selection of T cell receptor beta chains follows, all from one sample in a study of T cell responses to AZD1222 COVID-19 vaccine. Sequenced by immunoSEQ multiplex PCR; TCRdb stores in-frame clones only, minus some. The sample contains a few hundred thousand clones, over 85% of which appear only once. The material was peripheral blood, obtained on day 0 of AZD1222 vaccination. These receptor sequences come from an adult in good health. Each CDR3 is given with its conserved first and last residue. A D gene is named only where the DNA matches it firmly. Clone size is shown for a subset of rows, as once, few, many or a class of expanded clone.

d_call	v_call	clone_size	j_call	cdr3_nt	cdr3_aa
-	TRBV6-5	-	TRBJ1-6	TGTGCCAGCAGTTACGGACAGTATAATTCACCCCTCCACTTT	CASSYGQYNSPLHF
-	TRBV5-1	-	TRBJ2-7	TGCGCCAGCAGCTTGGCTCCGGGTCGGATGACCTACGAGCAGTACTTC	CASSLAPGRMTYEQYF
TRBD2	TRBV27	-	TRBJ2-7	TGTGCCAGCAGACCGGGTCGACTAGCGCACGACGAGCAGTACTTC	CASRPGRLAHDEQYF
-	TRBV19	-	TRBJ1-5	TGTGCCAGTAGTATTGCCGACAATAATCAGCCCCAGCATTTT	CASSIADNNQPQHF
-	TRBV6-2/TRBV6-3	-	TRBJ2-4	TGTGCCAGCAGTGCAGGGACGGGAAACATTCAGTACTTC	CASSAGTGNIQYF
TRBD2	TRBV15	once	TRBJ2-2	TGTGCCACCAGCCCGCGAACTAGCGGGGTTCTCGGGGAGCTGTTTTTT	CATSPRTSGVLGELFF
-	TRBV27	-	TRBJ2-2	TGTGCCAGCAGTTTCCAACAGGGAATCGGGGAGCTGTTTTTT	CASSFQQGIGELFF
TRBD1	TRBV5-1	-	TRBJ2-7	TGCGCCAGCAGCTTGGGGGGACAGGTTGGAGACGAGCAGTACTTC	CASSLGGQVGDEQYF
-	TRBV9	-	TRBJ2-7	TGTGCCAGCAGCCCGAGCCCCTACTCCGAGCAGTACTTC	CASSPSPYSEQYF
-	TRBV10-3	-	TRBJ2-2	TGTGCCATCTCGGGGGACACCGGGGAGCTGTTTTTT	CAISGDTGELFF
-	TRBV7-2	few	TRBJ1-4	TGTGCCAGCAGCTTAGCGAGGGGGTTAAATGAAAAACTGTTTTTT	CASSLARGLNEKLFF
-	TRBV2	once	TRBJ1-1	TGTGCCAGCAGTGATGAGATGAACACTGAAGCTTTCTTT	CASSDEMNTEAFF
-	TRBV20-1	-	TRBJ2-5	TGCAGTGCCTACCGGGAGACCCAGTACTTC	CSAYRETQYF
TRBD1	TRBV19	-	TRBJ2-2	TGTGCCAGTAGTATAATACGAGGACAGGGGTTGAACACCGGGGAGCTGTTTTTT	CASSIIRGQGLNTGELFF
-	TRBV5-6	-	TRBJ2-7	TGTGCCAGCAGCTGGGCCCCTACCGGGGTCCCCTACGAGCAGTACTTC	CASSWAPTGVPYEQYF
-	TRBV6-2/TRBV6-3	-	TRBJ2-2	TGTGCCAGCAGTTACGATAGGGGGGAGCTGTTTTTT	CASSYDRGELFF
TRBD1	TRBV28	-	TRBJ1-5	TGTGCCAGCAGGTCGGGACAGGGAGAACGGCCCCAGCATTTT	CASRSGQGERPQHF
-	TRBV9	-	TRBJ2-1	TGTGCCAGTGACCCCAACTCCTACAATGAGCAGTTCTTC	CASDPNSYNEQFF
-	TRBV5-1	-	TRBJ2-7	TGCGCCAGCAAAGCCTTGGGGCGCTACGAGCAGTACTTC	CASKALGRYEQYF
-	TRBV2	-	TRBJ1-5	TGTGCCAGCGCCTCGGGACGGACCAATCAGCCCCAGCATTTT	CASASGRTNQPQHF
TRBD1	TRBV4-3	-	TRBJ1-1	TGCGCCAGCAGCCAAGATACGGGACAGGGGTCCTTAATTCTGAACACTGAAGCTTTCTTT	CASSQDTGQGSLILNTEAFF
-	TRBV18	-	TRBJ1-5	TGTGCCAGCTCACCAAGAAGGGGTCAGCATTTT	CASSPRRGQHF
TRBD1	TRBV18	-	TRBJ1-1	TGTGCCAGCTCACCGACAGGGGGCTGGACTGAAGCTTTCTTT	CASSPTGGWTEAFF